The 4 T cell receptor beta chains in this list originate from one sample, sequenced in a study of blood T cell repertoires in COVID-19. Assay: immunoSEQ multiplex PCR; the TCRdb copy retains only in-frame clones and omits some. The table records a few hundred thousand clones, roughly 86% of them present only once. The sequencing sample was made of PBMCs or T cells enriched from blood (not recorded which). All receptors derive from a woman aged 45-65 years who had been exposed to COVID-19.

The rearrangement joins TRBV28 to TRBJ2-7; D possibly corresponds to TRBD1 (6 bases). This CDR3 contains 15 residues. Germline V gene sequence: CDR1 MDHEN, CDR2 SYDVKM. Trimming took off 5 bases at V and 1 base at J, with 15 bases between the two ends. CDR3 sequence reads: CASSAPGHRSYEQYF. Here the CDR3 DNA reads TGTGCCAGCAGTGCACCGGGACATAGATCCTACGAGCAGTACTTC.

This clone was observed a single time. This chain connects TRBV14 to TRBJ2-5; 7 bases align to TRBD1. V shed 4 bases, J shed 5 bases, and the junction held 10 bases outside the gene matches. The length of the CDR3 is 15 residues. CDR1 and CDR2 (germline): SGHDN, FVKESK. The CDR3 spells CASSPGPDRIETQYF. CDR3 bases: TGTGCCAGCAGCCCGGGACCGGACAGGATTGAGACCCAGTACTTC.

J is TRBJ1-2 and V is TRBV5-1; 8 bases match TRBD1. The CDR3 extends over 14 amino acids. The ends lost 4 bases at V and 7 bases at J; junction bases unmatched: 9. Looked up from germline, CDR1 is SGHRS and CDR2 is YFSETQ. Written as DNA, the CDR3 is TGCGCCAGCAGCCCCCCGGGACAGGTTTTTGGCTACACCTTC. This sequence encodes CASSPPGQVFGYTF. Using reference TRBV5-1 and TRBJ1-2 for the parts outside the CDR3, the full variable domain is KAGVTQTPRYLIKTRGQQVTLSCSPISGHRSVSWYQQTPGQGLQFLFEYFSETQRNKGNFPGRFSGRQFSNSRSEMNVSTLELGDSALYLCASSPPGQVFGYTFGSGTRLTVV.

V and J are TRBV7-6 and TRBJ2-7, with 8 bases fitting TRBD1. The junction had 10 bases not matched to a gene; V was cut back by 4 bases and J by 2 bases. The germline gives CDR1 SGHVS, CDR2 FNYEAQ. The CDR3 length is 16 residues. CDR3 in amino acids: CASSYPQGAGTYEQYF. Here the CDR3 DNA reads TGTGCCAGCAGCTATCCCCAGGGGGCTGGGACCTACGAGCAGTACTTC.